One and the same sample provided the 22 T cell receptor beta chains below, sequenced in a study of T cell responses to AZD1222 COVID-19 vaccine. This table comes from immunoSEQ multiplex PCR, and its TCRdb copy is limited to in-frame clones, with some not included. The table has some 100,000 clones, roughly 92% seen once. Sample: peripheral blood, taken on day 0 of AZD1222 vaccination. The source is an adult in good health.

The V gene is TRBV29-1, the J gene TRBJ1-4, with D perhaps TRBD1 (5 bases). Germline-derived CDR1 and CDR2 are SQVTM and ANQGSEA. CDR3 size: 17 residues. V lost 3 bases to trimming and J lost 4 bases, with 21 bases between them. The CDR3 region has the DNA TGCAGCGTTGACTTCAGGGATGGGCCCGTTCTTAATGAAAAACTGTTTTTT. This translates into CSVDFRDGPVLNEKLFF.

The V call is TRBV30, the J call TRBJ1-1; tentative D call: TRBD1 (6 bases). CDR1 and CDR2 (germline): GTSNPN, SVGIG (reference sequence). V was pared by 8 bases and J by 0 bases, with 13 bases between. The CDR3 totals 13 residues. CDR3 region: CAGGQFMNTEAFF. CDR3 coding DNA: TGTGCCGGGGGGCAGTTCATGAACACTGAAGCTTTCTTT.

The V gene is TRBV7-9, the J gene TRBJ1-2; 8 bases are shared with TRBD1. Germline trimming cut 2 bases from V and 5 bases from J; bases unmatched to any gene: 10. In germline, CDR1 is SEHNR, CDR2 FQNEAQ (reference sequence). The CDR3 length is 16 residues. The CDR3 region is CASSLIEAGGGYGYTF. The CDR3 DNA is TGTGCCAGCAGCTTAATCGAAGCAGGGGGCGGGTATGGCTACACCTTC.

The V call is TRBV28, the J call TRBJ1-2; D remains unclear. Germline V lookup: CDR1 MDHEN, CDR2 SYDVKM. The CDR3 spans 11 residues. With 7 bases removed from V and 8 bases from J, the gap between germline ends came to 11 bases. The CDR3 region has the DNA TGTGCCAGCACCCTGAGTGGAGGCTACACCTTC. Translation: CASTLSGGYTF.

V usage is TRBV7-6 and J usage is TRBJ2-2, with TRBD2 matching over 8 bases. Germline V gene lookup returns CDR1 SGHVS and CDR2 FNYEAQ. The J segment lost 0 bases and the V segment lost 3 bases, leaving 3 bases of the junction unmatched. The CDR3 consists of 16 residues. The DNA of the CDR3 is TGTGCCAGCAGCTTCTACGGGGGGGCGAACACCGGGGAGCTGTTTTTT. Translation gives CASSFYGGANTGELFF.

The rearrangement joins TRBV6-4 to TRBJ2-1; D not resolved. CDR3 size: 14 residues. V was shortened by 6 bases and J by 0 bases, with 9 bases between the two germline ends. CDR1 is MRHNA, CDR2 SNTAGT, per germline. The DNA of the CDR3 is TGTGCCAGCAGGACGGATTACTCCTACAATGAGCAGTTCTTC. It specifies CASRTDYSYNEQFF.

This chain links TRBV7-2 with TRBJ1-2; D unresolved. V gave up 7 bases and J gave up 4 bases, with 13 bases separating them. Looked up from germline, CDR1 is SGHTA and CDR2 is FQGNSA. The CDR3 runs 13 residues. The CDR3 is CASTERASYGYTF. In DNA form, the CDR3 reads TGTGCCAGCACCGAGCGAGCCTCCTATGGCTACACCTTC.

This chain links TRBV3-1 (or the pseudogene TRBV3-2) with TRBJ2-7; a possible D gene is TRBD1 (5 bases). In germline, CDR1 is LGHDT, CDR2 YNNKEL (reference sequence). V was cut by 4 bases and J by 1 base, with 14 bases left in between. CDR3 length equals 15 residues. The CDR3: CASSPRPGKSYEQYF. The DNA of the CDR3 is TGTGCCAGCAGCCCCCGGCCAGGGAAGTCCTACGAGCAGTACTTC.

As DNA, the CDR3 is TGTGCCAGTAGTATAGGGGGAGGAACGGAAGCTTTCTTT. Translation gives CASSIGGGTEAFF. The rearrangement uses TRBV19 and TRBJ1-1; D not certain. The ends were cut back, 1 base at V and 8 bases at J, with 11 bases in the middle. The CDR3 covers 13 residues. Germline CDR1 reads LNHDA; CDR2 reads SQIVND (reference sequence).

This rearrangement joins TRBV7-8 to TRBJ2-2, with 8 bases matching TRBD1. Germline loops: CDR1 SGHVS, CDR2 FQNEAQ. The CDR3 loop spans 14 amino acids. V lost 5 bases, J lost 3 bases, and 2 bases stayed unmatched. This CDR3 is CASSRGQDTGELFF. For the CDR3, the DNA is TGTGCCAGCAGCAGGGGACAGGACACCGGGGAGCTGTTTTTT.

This chain joins TRBV6-1 and TRBJ1-1, with D possibly TRBD1 on 5 matching bases. Germline-derived CDR1 and CDR2 are MNHNS and SASEGT. CDR3 length: 18 residues. Deletions cut 0 bases from V and 3 bases from J, with 20 bases between. The CDR3 is CASSEALRLTVLYTEAFF. The CDR3 bases are TGTGCCAGCAGTGAAGCGCTTAGGTTGACAGTATTATACACTGAAGCTTTCTTT.

This chain connects TRBV5-1 to TRBJ1-1; possibly TRBD1 for D (6 bases). Trimming removed 2 bases at V and 4 bases at J, with 15 bases between. CDR3 length: 15 residues. CDR1 SGHRS and CDR2 YFSETQ come from the germline V gene. CDR3 protein: CASSFLGAVVTEAFF. CDR3 nucleotides: TGCGCCAGCAGCTTTTTGGGGGCTGTCGTCACTGAAGCTTTCTTT. The variable domain in full, with the rest retrieved from reference TRBV5-1 and TRBJ1-1, is KAGVTQTPRYLIKTRGQQVTLSCSPISGHRSVSWYQQTPGQGLQFLFEYFSETQRNKGNFPGRFSGRQFSNSRSEMNVSTLELGDSALYLCASSFLGAVVTEAFFGQGTRLTVV.

The rearrangement uses TRBV2 and TRBJ1-2; no clear D. This CDR3 is built from 12 residues. Trimming left V 4 bases short and J 6 bases short, with 9 bases between. Germline V CDR1 and CDR2: SNHLY, FYNNEI. The DNA for the CDR3 is TGTGCCAGCAGTGTGATGGCAGATGGCTACACCTTC. It codes for CASSVMADGYTF.

This chain links TRBV28 with TRBJ2-1; 11 positions match TRBD1. V lost 4 bases, J lost 2 bases, and 1 base stayed unmatched. The germline V gene has CDR1 MDHEN and CDR2 SYDVKM. The CDR3 has 15 residues. The CDR3 loop is CASSSDRGPYNEQFF. CDR3 DNA sequence: TGTGCCAGCAGTTCGGACAGGGGGCCCTACAATGAGCAGTTCTTC. The full variable domain, in which reference TRBV28 and TRBJ2-1 provide the parts outside the CDR3, is DVKVTQSSRYLVKRTGEKVFLECVQDMDHENMFWYRQDPGLGLRLIYFSYDVKMKEKGDIPEGYSVSREKKERFSLILESASTNQTSMYLCASSSDRGPYNEQFFGPGTRLTVL.

This sequence joins TRBV6-5 and TRBJ1-1; tentative D call: TRBD1 (5 bases). Trimming removed 5 bases at V and 1 base at J, with 11 bases between. The V gene's germline CDR1 is MNHEY and CDR2 SVGAGI. CDR3 length equals 14 residues. Here the CDR3 DNA reads TGTGCCAGCAGTCCGGACACTTGGAACACTGAAGCTTTCTTT. Its translation is CASSPDTWNTEAFF.

V usage is TRBV28 and J usage is TRBJ1-5, with D possibly TRBD1 on 5 matching bases. Per the germline V gene, CDR1 is MDHEN and CDR2 is SYDVKM. V was trimmed by 3 bases and J by 6 bases, leaving 15 bases between them. The CDR3 runs 15 residues. CDR3 region: CASSFPGPPGQPQHF. CDR3 DNA: TGTGCCAGCAGTTTCCCGGGACCACCAGGTCAGCCCCAGCATTTT.

This clone was detected only once. The V call is TRBV7-9, the J call TRBJ1-5; D not resolved. Trimming shortened V by 8 bases and J by 4 bases, and 9 bases separated the two germline ends. Germline CDR1 SEHNR, CDR2 FQNEAQ (reference sequence). The CDR3 loop spans 12 amino acids. CDR3 region: CASQETNQPQHF. The CDR3 DNA follows: TGTGCCAGCCAGGAAACTAATCAGCCCCAGCATTTT.

The CDR3 DNA sequence: TGTGCCAGCAGCCCTTCTGGGGGGCTTAATGAAAAACTGTTTTTT. Protein: CASSPSGGLNEKLFF. The chain recombines TRBV7-3 with TRBJ1-4; TRBD1 might be the D (6 bases). CDR1 SGHTA and CDR2 FQGTGA come from the germline V gene. V lost 5 bases and J 4 bases, leaving 14 bases between the germline ends. This CDR3 spans 15 amino acids.

The chain combines TRBV10-2 with TRBJ1-4; D perhaps matches TRBD1 (6 bases). This CDR3 spans 13 amino acids. CDR1 is WSHSY and CDR2 is SAAADI in the germline V gene. Trimming shortened V by 6 bases and J by 8 bases, and 13 bases separated the two germline ends. CDR3 in amino acids: CASRGGNGEKLFF. CDR3 sequence (DNA): TGCGCCAGCAGAGGGGGAAATGGCGAAAAACTGTTTTTT.

The CDR3 reads CASSFLGWQDHGYTF. The CDR3 coding sequence is TGTGCCAGCAGCTTCCTAGGATGGCAGGACCATGGCTACACCTTC. The chain links TRBV5-4 to TRBJ1-2; D not resolved. The CDR3 totals 15 residues. Germline lookup yields CDR1 SGHNT and CDR2 YYREEE (reference sequence). V was clipped by 2 bases and J by 6 bases, with 17 bases between them.

The chain employs TRBV6-5 and TRBJ2-1, with TRBD1 identical over 9 bases. This CDR3 region has 15 residues. CDR1 is MNHEY and CDR2 is SVGAGI in the germline V gene. Losses at the gene ends were 5 bases for V and 5 bases for J; bases not matched to a gene: 7. This CDR3 is CASSPMGQGNNEQFF. As DNA, the CDR3 is TGTGCCAGCAGTCCAATGGGACAGGGAAACAATGAGCAGTTCTTC.

The V gene is TRBV19, the J gene TRBJ1-5; tentative D call: TRBD1 (5 bases). Looked up from germline, CDR1 is LNHDA and CDR2 is SQIVND (reference sequence). The ends were cut back, 8 bases at V and 5 bases at J, with 13 bases in the middle. CDR3 length: 13 amino acids. In DNA form, the CDR3 reads TGTGCCAGTGTCTGGGGGGTCGATCAGCCCCAGCATTTT. Translating it yields CASVWGVDQPQHF.